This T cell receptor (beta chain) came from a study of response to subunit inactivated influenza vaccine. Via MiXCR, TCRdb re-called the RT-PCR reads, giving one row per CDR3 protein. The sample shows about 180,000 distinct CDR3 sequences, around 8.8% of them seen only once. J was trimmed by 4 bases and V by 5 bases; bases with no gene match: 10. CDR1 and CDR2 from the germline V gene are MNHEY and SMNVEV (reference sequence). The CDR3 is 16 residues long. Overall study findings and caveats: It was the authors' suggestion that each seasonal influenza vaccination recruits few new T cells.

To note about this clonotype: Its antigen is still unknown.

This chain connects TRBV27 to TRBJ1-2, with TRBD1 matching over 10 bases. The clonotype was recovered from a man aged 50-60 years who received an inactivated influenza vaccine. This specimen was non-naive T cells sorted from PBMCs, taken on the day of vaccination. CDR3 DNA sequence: TGTGCCAGCAGTCGCAACCAAGGACAGGGGGGCTATGGCTACACCTTC. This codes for CASSRNQGQGGYGYTF.